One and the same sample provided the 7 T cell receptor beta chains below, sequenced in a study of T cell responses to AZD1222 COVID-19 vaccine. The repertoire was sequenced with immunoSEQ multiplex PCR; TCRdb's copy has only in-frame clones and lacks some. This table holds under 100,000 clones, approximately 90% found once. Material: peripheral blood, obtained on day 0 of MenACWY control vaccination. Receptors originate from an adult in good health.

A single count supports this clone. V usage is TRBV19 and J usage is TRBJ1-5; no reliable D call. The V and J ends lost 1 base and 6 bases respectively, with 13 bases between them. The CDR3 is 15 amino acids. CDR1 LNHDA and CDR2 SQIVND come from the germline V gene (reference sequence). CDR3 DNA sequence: TGTGCCAGTAGTATAGCTACAGACCAGTTTCAGCCCCAGCATTTT. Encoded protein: CASSIATDQFQPQHF.

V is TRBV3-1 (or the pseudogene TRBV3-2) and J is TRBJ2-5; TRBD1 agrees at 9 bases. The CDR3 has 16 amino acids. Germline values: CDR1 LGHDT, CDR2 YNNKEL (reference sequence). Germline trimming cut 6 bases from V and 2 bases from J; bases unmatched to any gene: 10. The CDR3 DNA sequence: TGTGCCAGCAGTCAGGGGACAGGGCCTGGGCAAGAGACCCAGTACTTC. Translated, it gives CASSQGTGPGQETQYF.

CDR3 protein: CASSPTGQVYEQYF. CDR3 bases: TGTGCCAGCAGCCCAACGGGACAGGTCTACGAGCAGTACTTC. The V gene is TRBV9, the J gene TRBJ2-7; TRBD1 aligns across 8 bases. The V gene's germline CDR1 is SGDLS and CDR2 YYNGEE. V lost 4 bases and J lost 3; bases outside the gene matches: 6. The CDR3 runs 14 residues.

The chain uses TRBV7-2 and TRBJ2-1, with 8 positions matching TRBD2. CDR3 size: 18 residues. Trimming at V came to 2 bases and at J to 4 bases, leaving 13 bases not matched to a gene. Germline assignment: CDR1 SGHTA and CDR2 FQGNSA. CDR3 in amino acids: CASSLYFGPGGQYNEQFF. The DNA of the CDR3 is TGTGCCAGCAGCTTATATTTTGGGCCGGGGGGGCAGTACAATGAGCAGTTCTTC.

CDR3 protein: CASSPTGEQETQYF. The CDR3 DNA sequence: TGTGCCAGCAGCCCTACGGGAGAACAAGAGACCCAGTACTTC. The rearrangement joins TRBV7-3 to TRBJ2-5, with D perhaps TRBD2 (6 bases). The germline V gene encodes CDR1 SGHTA and CDR2 FQGTGA. Trimming took off 5 bases at V and 2 bases at J, with 12 bases between the two ends. This CDR3 has 14 amino acids.

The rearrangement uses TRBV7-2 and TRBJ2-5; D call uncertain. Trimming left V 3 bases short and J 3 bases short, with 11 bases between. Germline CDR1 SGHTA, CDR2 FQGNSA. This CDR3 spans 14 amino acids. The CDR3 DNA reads TGTGCCAGCAGCTTTACAACAGTTGAAGAGACCCAGTACTTC. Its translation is CASSFTTVEETQYF.

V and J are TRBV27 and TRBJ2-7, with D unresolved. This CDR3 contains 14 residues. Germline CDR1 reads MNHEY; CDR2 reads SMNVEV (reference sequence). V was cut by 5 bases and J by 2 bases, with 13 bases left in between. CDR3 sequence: CASSMDPTTYEQYF. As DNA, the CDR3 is TGTGCCAGCAGTATGGACCCCACGACCTACGAGCAGTACTTC.